Presented here are 9 T cell receptor beta chains from one specimen sequenced in a study of OX40 agonist ivuxolimab in advanced cancers. Library preparation used the immunoSEQ multiplex PCR assay. Sourced from immuneACCESS, this table was stored by TCRdb with only in-frame sequences that have V and J called. A share of the clones is absent; for the studies checked, an unresolved V gene accounts for under half, and the remainder has no known explanation. A total of about 80,000 clones appear in this sample, approximately 86% of them only once. Jointly, the top ten make up 1.5% to 2.5% of the sample. This sample comprised CD4+ or CD8+ T cells sorted from blood, obtained in a trial of the OX40 agonist ivuxolimab. These receptors came from an adult with an advanced solid tumor such as melanoma, head and neck, liver or kidney cancer.

This chain's CDR3 is CASSSTGVEQFF. As DNA, the CDR3 is TGTGCCAGCAGTTCGACAGGGGTCGAGCAGTTCTTC. The gene calls are TRBV6-6 and TRBJ2-1; the match to TRBD1 covers 8 bases. Germline values: CDR1 MNHNY, CDR2 SVGAGI (reference sequence). The V segment lost 4 bases and the J segment 10 bases; nucleotides outside the gene matches: 3. The CDR3 is 12 residues long.

The chain uses TRBV28 and TRBJ2-1; D is unresolved. V lost 6 bases and J 5 bases, leaving 5 bases between the germline ends. The germline V gene encodes CDR1 MDHEN and CDR2 SYDVKM. The CDR3 runs 11 residues. The CDR3 nucleotides are TGTGCCAGCAGGTTGAACAATGAGCAGTTCTTC. This sequence encodes CASRLNNEQFF.

V and J are TRBV19 and TRBJ1-2; D is unclear. Trimming pared 3 bases from V and 3 bases from J, leaving 8 bases between. This CDR3 region has 13 residues. Looked up from germline, CDR1 is LNHDA and CDR2 is SQIVND (reference sequence). The CDR3 spells CASSMMGYYGYTF. CDR3 nucleotide sequence: TGTGCCAGTAGTATGATGGGGTACTATGGCTACACCTTC.

This rearrangement joins TRBV7-3 to TRBJ2-6; no clear D. The germline V gene has CDR1 SGHTA and CDR2 FQGTGA. The V and J ends lost 5 bases and 0 bases respectively, with 17 bases between them. The CDR3 has 18 residues. CDR3 residues: CASSPPEIFSSGANVLTF. The CDR3 nucleotides read TGTGCCAGCAGCCCGCCAGAGATATTTAGCTCTGGGGCCAACGTCCTGACTTTC.

CDR3 amino acids: CASSPPSGTGNTIYF. CDR3 DNA: TGTGCCAGCAGCCCACCGAGCGGTACTGGAAACACCATATATTTT. V is TRBV28 and J is TRBJ1-3; D not certain. Trimming left V 6 bases short and J 2 bases short, with 14 bases between. The germline CDR1 and CDR2 sequences are MDHEN and SYDVKM. This CDR3 is 15 amino acids long.

The V and J genes are TRBV10-3 and TRBJ2-3; TRBD1 is a possible D gene (7 bases). The CDR3 contains 14 residues. Trimming took 6 bases from V and 5 from J, leaving 15 bases between them. Germline V gene lookup returns CDR1 ENHRY and CDR2 SYGVKD. CDR3 residues: CAIRAGGQGDTQYF. The CDR3 DNA reads as TGTGCCATCAGGGCAGGGGGGCAGGGAGATACGCAGTATTTT.

J is TRBJ1-2 and V is TRBV7-2, with D hard to call. Trimming pared 1 base from V and 7 bases from J, leaving 7 bases between. Germline CDR1 SGHTA, CDR2 FQGNSA. This CDR3 spans 12 amino acids. The CDR3 DNA sequence: TGTGCCAGCAGCTTAGGAGGGTTTGGCTACACCTTC. Translated, it gives CASSLGGFGYTF.

The chain combines TRBV7-6 with TRBJ2-2, with 13 bases fitting TRBD2. From germline, CDR1 is SGHVS and CDR2 FNYEAQ. V trimming: 3 bases; J trimming: 7 bases; junction bases outside the gene matches: 5. The CDR3 consists of 16 residues. CDR3 DNA: TGTGCCAGCAGCTTTACTAGCGGGGGGGCCGTCGGGGAGCTGTTTTTT. Protein sequence: CASSFTSGGAVGELFF.

The rearrangement uses TRBV9 and TRBJ2-5; no clear D. Trimming took off 0 bases at V and 1 base at J, with 13 bases between the two ends. CDR3 size: 16 residues. Germline values: CDR1 SGDLS, CDR2 YYNGEE. The CDR3 sequence is CASSVATVAAQETQYF. The CDR3 DNA is TGTGCCAGCAGCGTAGCTACGGTGGCAGCCCAAGAGACCCAGTACTTC.